This T cell receptor (beta chain) was profiled in a study of tumor-infiltrating lymphocytes in primary liver carcinoma. Study-level points and caveats: Unsorted bulk processing meant the study did not compare CD4+ and CD8+ repertoires.

The CDR3 consists of 13 residues. V was pared by 8 bases and J by 2 bases, with 13 bases between. Germline V gives CDR1 MNHNY, CDR2 SVGAGI (reference sequence). TCR beta cDNA was prepared out of about 530 ng total RNA by means of a constant-region primer. ARM-PCR was slightly modified, and three nested multiplex PCR rounds with it gave rise to the TCR beta libraries. Use of TRBV1-TRBV30 forward primers with a C-beta reverse primer characterized the first two PCR rounds, which lasted roughly 11 cycles each. TCRdb called the multiplex PCR reads again in MiXCR, with one record for every CDR3 protein. The sample lists about 310,000 distinct CDR3 sequences, nearly 60% occurring once. The authors took blood RNA from unsorted whole blood and also extracted germline DNA. This clonotype was seen ten or more times. Its cognate antigen is unknown.

Sequencing was done on a sample of peripheral blood. This receptor was taken from a woman aged 25 to 39 with primary liver carcinoma and hepatitis B virus infection. The chain couples TRBV6-6 to TRBJ2-7; D is uncertain. CDR3 sequence: CASGTAPTYEQYF. CDR3 DNA sequence: TGTGCCAGCGGAACAGCGCCAACCTACGAGCAGTACTTC.